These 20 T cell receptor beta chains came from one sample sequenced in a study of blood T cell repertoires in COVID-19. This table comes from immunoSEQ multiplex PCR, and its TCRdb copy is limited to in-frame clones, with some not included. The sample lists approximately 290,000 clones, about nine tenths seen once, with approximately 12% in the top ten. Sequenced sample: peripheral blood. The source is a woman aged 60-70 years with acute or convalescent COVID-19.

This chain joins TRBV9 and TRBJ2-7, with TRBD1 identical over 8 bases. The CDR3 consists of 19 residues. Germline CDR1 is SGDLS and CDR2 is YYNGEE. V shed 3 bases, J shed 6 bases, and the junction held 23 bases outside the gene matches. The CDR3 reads CASSGTGTGAFAIESEQYF. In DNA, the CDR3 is TGTGCCAGCAGCGGCACCGGGACAGGCGCCTTCGCTATCGAGTCCGAGCAGTACTTC.

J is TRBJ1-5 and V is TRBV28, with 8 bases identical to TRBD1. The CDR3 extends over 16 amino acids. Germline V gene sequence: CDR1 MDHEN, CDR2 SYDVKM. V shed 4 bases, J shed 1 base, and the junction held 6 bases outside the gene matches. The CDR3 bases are TGTGCCAGCAGTTCACTCAGGGGGCAGAGCAATCAGCCCCAGCATTTT. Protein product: CASSSLRGQSNQPQHF.

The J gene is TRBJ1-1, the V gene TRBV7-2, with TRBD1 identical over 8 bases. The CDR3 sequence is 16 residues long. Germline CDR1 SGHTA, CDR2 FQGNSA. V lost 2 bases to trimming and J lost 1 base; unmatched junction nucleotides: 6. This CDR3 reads CASSLTSGGGNTEAFF. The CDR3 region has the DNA TGTGCCAGCAGCTTAACCTCAGGGGGCGGGAACACTGAAGCTTTCTTT.

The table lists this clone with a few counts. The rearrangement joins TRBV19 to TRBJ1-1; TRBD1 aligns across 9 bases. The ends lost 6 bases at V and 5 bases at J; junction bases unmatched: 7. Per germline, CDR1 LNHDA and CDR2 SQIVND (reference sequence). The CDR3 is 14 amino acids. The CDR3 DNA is TGTGCCAGTAGGGGGGACAGGGTAAGGACTGAAGCTTTCTTT. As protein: CASRGDRVRTEAFF.

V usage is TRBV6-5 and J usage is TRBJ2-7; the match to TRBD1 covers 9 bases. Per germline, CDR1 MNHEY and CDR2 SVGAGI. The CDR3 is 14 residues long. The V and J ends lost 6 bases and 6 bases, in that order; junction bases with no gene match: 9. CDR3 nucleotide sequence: TGTGCCAGCAGCCGGGACAGGGTCAGTCTCGAGCAGTACTTC. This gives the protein CASSRDRVSLEQYF.

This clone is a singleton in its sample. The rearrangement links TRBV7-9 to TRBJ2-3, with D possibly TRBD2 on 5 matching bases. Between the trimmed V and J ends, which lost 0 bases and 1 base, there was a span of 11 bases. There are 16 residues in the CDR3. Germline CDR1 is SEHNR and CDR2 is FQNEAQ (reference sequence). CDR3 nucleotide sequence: TGTGCCAGCAGCTTAGCCCTCGCCGGGGGCACAGATACGCAGTATTTT. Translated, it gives CASSLALAGGTDTQYF.

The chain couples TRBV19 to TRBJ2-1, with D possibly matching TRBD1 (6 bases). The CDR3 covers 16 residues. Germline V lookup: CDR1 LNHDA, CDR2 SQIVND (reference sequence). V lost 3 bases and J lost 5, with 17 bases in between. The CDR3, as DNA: TGTGCCAGTAGTATGTGGGGATCAGGGGTCCACAATGAGCAGTTCTTC. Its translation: CASSMWGSGVHNEQFF.

CDR3 coding DNA: TGTGCCAGCAGTTCATCTGGACAGGGTGGGGACTATGGCTACACCTTC. This sequence encodes CASSSSGQGGDYGYTF. This sequence joins TRBV28 and TRBJ1-2, with 8 bases fitting TRBD1. CDR1 and CDR2 (germline): MDHEN, SYDVKM. The V and J ends lost 4 bases and 3 bases, in that order; junction bases with no gene match: 10. This CDR3 spans 16 amino acids.

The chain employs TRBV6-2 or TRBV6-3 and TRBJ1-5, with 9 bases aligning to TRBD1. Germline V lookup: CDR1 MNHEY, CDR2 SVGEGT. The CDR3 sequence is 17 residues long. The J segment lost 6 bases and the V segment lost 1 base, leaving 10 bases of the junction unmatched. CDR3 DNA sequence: TGTGCCAGCAGTTACTTTAGTTTGGGACAGGGAAGTCAGCCCCAGCATTTT. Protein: CASSYFSLGQGSQPQHF.

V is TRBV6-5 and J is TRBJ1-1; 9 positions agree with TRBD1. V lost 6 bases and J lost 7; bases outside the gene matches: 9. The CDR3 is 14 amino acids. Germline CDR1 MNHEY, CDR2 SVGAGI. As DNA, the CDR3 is TGTGCCAGCAGGGGGGGGGACAGGGAAAATGAAGCTTTCTTT. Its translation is CASRGGDRENEAFF.

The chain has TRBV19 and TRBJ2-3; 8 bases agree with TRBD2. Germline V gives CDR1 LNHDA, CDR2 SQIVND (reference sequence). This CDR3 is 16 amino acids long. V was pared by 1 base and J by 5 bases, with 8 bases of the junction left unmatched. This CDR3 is CASSIGDGRALDTQYF. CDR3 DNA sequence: TGTGCCAGTAGTATAGGGGACGGGAGGGCCCTAGATACGCAGTATTTT.

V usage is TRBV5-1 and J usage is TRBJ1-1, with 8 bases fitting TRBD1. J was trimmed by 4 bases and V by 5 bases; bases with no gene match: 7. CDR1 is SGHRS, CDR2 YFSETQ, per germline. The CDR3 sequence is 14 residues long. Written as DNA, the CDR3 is TGCGCCAGCAGTTCGTCCAGGGGGCGCACTGAAGCTTTCTTT. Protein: CASSSSRGRTEAFF.

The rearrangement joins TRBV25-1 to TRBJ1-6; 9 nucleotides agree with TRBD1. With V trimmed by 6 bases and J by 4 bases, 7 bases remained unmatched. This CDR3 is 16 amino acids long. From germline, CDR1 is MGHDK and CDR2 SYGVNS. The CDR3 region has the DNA TGTGCCAGCAGAGCACAGGGGGCGGTTTATAATTCACCCCTCCACTTT. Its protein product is CASRAQGAVYNSPLHF. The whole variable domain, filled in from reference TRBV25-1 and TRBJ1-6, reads EADIYQTPRYLVIGTGKKITLECSQTMGHDKMYWYQQDPGMELHLIHYSYGVNSTEKGDLSSESTVSRIRTEHFPLTLESARPSHTSQYLCASRAQGAVYNSPLHFGNGTRLTVT.

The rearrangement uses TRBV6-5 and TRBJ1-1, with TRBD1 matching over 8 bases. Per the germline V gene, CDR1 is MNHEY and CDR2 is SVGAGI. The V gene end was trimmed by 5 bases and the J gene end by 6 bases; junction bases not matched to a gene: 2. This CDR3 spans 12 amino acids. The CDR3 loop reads CASSPQGAEAFF. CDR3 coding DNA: TGTGCCAGCAGTCCACAGGGGGCTGAAGCTTTCTTT.

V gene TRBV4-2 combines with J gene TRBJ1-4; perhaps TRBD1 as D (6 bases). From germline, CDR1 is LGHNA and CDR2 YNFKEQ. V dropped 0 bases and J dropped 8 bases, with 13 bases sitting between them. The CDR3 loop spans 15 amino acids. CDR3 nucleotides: TGTGCCAGCAGCCAAGATGCAGGGGAACCCGAAAAACTGTTTTTT. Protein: CASSQDAGEPEKLFF.

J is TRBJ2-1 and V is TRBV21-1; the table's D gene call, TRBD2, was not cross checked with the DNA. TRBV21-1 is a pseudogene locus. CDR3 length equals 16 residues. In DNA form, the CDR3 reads TGTGCCAGCAGCAAAGTACGGCCTCCCCCGGGGAATGAGCAGTTCTTC. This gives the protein CASSKVRPPPGNEQFF.

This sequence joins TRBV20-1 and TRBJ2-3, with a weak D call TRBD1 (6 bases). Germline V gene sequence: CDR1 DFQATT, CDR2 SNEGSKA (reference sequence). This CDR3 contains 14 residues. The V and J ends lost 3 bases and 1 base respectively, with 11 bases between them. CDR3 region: CSASPGAGTDTQYF. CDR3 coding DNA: TGCAGTGCTAGTCCAGGGGCGGGCACAGATACGCAGTATTTT.

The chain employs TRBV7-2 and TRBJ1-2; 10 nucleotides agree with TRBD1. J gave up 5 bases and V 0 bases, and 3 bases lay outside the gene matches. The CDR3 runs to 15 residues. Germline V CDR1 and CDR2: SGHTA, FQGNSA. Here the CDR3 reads CASSLAGTGVYGYTF. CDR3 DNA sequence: TGTGCCAGCAGCTTAGCCGGGACAGGGGTGTATGGCTACACCTTC.

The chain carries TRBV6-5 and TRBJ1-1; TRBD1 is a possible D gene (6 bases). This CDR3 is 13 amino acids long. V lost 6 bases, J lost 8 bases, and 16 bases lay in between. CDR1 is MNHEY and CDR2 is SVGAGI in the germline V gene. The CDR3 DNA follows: TGTGCCAGCAGGGGCCGTGGACAGTCCGAAGCTTTCTTT. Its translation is CASRGRGQSEAFF.

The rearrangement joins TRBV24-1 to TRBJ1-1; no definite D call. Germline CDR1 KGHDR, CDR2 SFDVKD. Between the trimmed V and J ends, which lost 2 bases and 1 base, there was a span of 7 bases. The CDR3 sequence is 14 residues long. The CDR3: CATSDSAGNTEAFF. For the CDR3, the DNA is TGTGCCACCAGTGATTCTGCCGGGAACACTGAAGCTTTCTTT.